A selection of T cell receptor beta chains follows, all from one sample in a study of control samples from healthy donors and cancer patients. Here immunoSEQ multiplex PCR was the method, and the copy in TCRdb shows in-frame clones only, minus some. The sample holds about 110,000 clones, around nine tenths seen once. The sequencing input was blood. The receptors were sampled from a human donor in good health. The donor label of this sample is uncertain. Both conserved end residues are part of each CDR3. The order of the fields is J gene, V gene, D gene, clone size, CDR3 DNA, CDR3 protein. A D gene is named only where the DNA matches it firmly. Clone size is not always given. Where it is, it says once, few, many or a class for expanded clones.

>TRBJ1-2|TRBV6-2/TRBV6-3|TRBD1|.
TGTGCCAGCAGCCCGACAGGGCCCGCCGCAATTTATGGCTACACCTTC
CASSPTGPAAIYGYTF
>TRBJ1-2|TRBV4-3|TRBD1|.
TGCGCCAGCAGCCAAGATCTGACAGGGAGCTCCCTTAACTATGGCTACACCTTC
CASSQDLTGSSLNYGYTF
>TRBJ2-2|TRBV7-6|.|.
TGTGCCAGCAGCTTATTGGCCAGGACGAACACCGGGGAGCTGTTTTTT
CASSLLARTNTGELFF
>TRBJ2-3|TRBV13|TRBD2|.
TGTGCCAGCAGACAGCGGGGTGCTATAGATACGCAGTATTTT
CASRQRGAIDTQYF
>TRBJ2-1|TRBV3-1/TRBV3-2|.|.
TGTGCCAGCAGAGGGGTCGATGAGCAGTTCTTC
CASRGVDEQFF
>TRBJ1-5|TRBV15|.|once
TGTGCCACCAGCAGATTGGGGGGGAATCAGCCCCAGCATTTT
CATSRLGGNQPQHF
>TRBJ1-3|TRBV6-1|.|.
TGTGCCAGCAGTGAAAAGTCCTCTGGAAACACCATATATTTT
CASSEKSSGNTIYF
>TRBJ1-5|TRBV19|.|.
TGTGCCAGTAGTATAGAGGTAAATCAGCCCCAGCATTTT
CASSIEVNQPQHF
>TRBJ1-1|TRBV7-2|.|.
TGTGCCAGCAGCTCCGAGGGGGGAGGAGGCACTGAAGCTTTCTTT
CASSSEGGGGTEAFF
>TRBJ1-4|TRBV10-2|.|.
TGCGCCAGCAGTGTGCGAACAGGTGAAAAACTGTTTTTT
CASSVRTGEKLFF
>TRBJ1-3|TRBV18|TRBD1|.
TGTGCCAGCTCACCTAATTTAGGGGGCCTACAAACTTCTGGAAACACCATATATTTT
CASSPNLGGLQTSGNTIYF
>TRBJ2-5|TRBV5-1|.|.
TGCGCCAGCAGAGGCCTGGGAGAGACCCAGTACTTC
CASRGLGETQYF
>TRBJ1-1|TRBV10-3|.|.
TGTGCCATCAGTGAGAAGGGGTCGGGCACTGAAGCTTTCTTT
CAISEKGSGTEAFF
>TRBJ1-4|TRBV19|.|.
TGTGCCAGTAGTATAAGCGGCCAGGGTGAAAAACTGTTTTTT
CASSISGQGEKLFF
>TRBJ2-2|TRBV6-4|.|.
TGTGCCAGCAGAGCTTTCTTGGGGGGCGGGAACACCGGGGAGCTGTTTTTT
CASRAFLGGGNTGELFF
>TRBJ1-2|TRBV6-5|.|.
TGTGCCAGCAGTTACTCGGATTCTGGCTACACCTTC
CASSYSDSGYTF
>TRBJ2-2|TRBV7-6|.|.
TGTGCCAGCAGCTTAGTACAGGGCTACACCGGGGAGCTGTTTTTT
CASSLVQGYTGELFF
>TRBJ2-1|TRBV25-1|.|.
TGTGCCAGCAGTAGCCAGGGCAATGAGCAGTTCTTC
CASSSQGNEQFF
>TRBJ2-2|TRBV19|.|few
TGTGCCAGTAGCCCCCCGGGTGGGGGAATGGGGACCGGGGAGCTGTTTTTT
CASSPPGGGMGTGELFF
>TRBJ2-1|TRBV5-1|TRBD2|.
TGCGCCAGCAGCCCGGGACTAGCGGGGGGGCTTAGTAATGAGCAGTTCTTC
CASSPGLAGGLSNEQFF
>TRBJ2-7|TRBV21-1|.|.
TGTGCCAGCAGCAAACCAATCGGAAGGAGGACTGCGCCCTACGAGCAGTACTTC
CASSKPIGRRTAPYEQYF
>TRBJ2-2|TRBV28|.|few
TGTGCCACCTGGGGGGCGGCCGGGGAGCTGTTTTTT
CATWGAAGELFF
>TRBJ1-1|TRBV11-2|.|.
TGTGCCAGCAGCTTATCTGGGGGTGAAGCTTTCTTT
CASSLSGGEAFF
>TRBJ2-6|TRBV5-1|.|.
TGCGCCAGCAGCTTTACAGGTCTCTCTGGGGCCAACGTCCTGACTTTC
CASSFTGLSGANVLTF
>TRBJ2-3|TRBV6-2/TRBV6-3|TRBD2|.
TGTGCCAGCAGTTACAGGTTGCCGGGGGGAAACACAGATACGCAGTATTTT
CASSYRLPGGNTDTQYF
>TRBJ2-7|TRBV4-2|.|.
TGTGCCAGCAGCCAAACCCGTGAGGCGGCCTACGAGCAGTACTTC
CASSQTREAAYEQYF
>TRBJ2-2|TRBV30|.|.
TGTGCCTGGACTCCGTCGGCCAACACCGGGGAGCTGTTTTTT
CAWTPSANTGELFF
>TRBJ2-1|TRBV21-1|.|.
TGTGCCAGCAGCCCGCGGACTAGCGGGGGGATGTACAATGAGCAGTTCTTC
CASSPRTSGGMYNEQFF
>TRBJ1-4|TRBV29-1|.|once
TGCAGCGTTGAACTCAGTACAACTAATGAAAAACTGTTTTTT
CSVELSTTNEKLFF
>TRBJ1-1|TRBV27|.|.
TGTGCCAGCACCCACCGACGCTGGGCTGAAGCTTTCTTT
CASTHRRWAEAFF
>TRBJ2-2|TRBV12-3/TRBV12-4|.|.
TGTGCCAGCAGCCCTTACACCGGGGAGCTGTTTTTT
CASSPYTGELFF